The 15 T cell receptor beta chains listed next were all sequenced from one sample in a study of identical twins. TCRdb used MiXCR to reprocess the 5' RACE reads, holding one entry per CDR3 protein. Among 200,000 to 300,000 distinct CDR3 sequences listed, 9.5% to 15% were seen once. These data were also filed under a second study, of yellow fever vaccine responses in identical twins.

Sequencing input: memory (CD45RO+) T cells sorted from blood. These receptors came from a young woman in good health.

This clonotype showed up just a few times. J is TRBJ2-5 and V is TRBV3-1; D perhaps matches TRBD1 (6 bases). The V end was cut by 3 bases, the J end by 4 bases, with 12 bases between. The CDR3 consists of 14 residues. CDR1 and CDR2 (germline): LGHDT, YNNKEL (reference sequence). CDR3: CASSQGSRGETQYF. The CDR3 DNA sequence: TGTGCCAGCAGCCAGGGCTCCAGGGGAGAGACCCAGTACTTC.

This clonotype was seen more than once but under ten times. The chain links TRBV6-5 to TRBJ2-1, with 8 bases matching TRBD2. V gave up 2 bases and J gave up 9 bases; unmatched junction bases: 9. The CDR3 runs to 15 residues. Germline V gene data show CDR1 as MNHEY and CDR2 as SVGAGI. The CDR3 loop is CASSYGAGGSSEQFF. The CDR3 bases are TGTGCCAGCAGTTACGGGGCGGGAGGATCCAGTGAGCAGTTCTTC.

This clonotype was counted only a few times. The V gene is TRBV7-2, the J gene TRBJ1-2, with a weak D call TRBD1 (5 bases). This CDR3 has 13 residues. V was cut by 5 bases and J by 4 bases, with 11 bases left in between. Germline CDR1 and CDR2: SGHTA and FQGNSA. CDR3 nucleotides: TGTGCCAGCAGCCCCGGGGGGACCTATGGCTACACCTTC. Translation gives CASSPGGTYGYTF.

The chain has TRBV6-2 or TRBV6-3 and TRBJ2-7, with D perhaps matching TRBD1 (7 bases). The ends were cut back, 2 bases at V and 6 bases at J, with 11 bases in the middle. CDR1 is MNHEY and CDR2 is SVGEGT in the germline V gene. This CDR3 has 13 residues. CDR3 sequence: CASSYRQGGEQYF. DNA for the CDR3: TGTGCCAGCAGTTACCGACAGGGAGGCGAGCAGTACTTC.

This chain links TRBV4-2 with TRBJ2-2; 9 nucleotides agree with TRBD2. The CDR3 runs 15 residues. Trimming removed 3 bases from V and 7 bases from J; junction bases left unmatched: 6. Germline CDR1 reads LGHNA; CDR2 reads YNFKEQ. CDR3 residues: CASSQPGLALGELFF. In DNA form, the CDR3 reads TGTGCCAGCAGCCAGCCGGGACTAGCTCTCGGGGAGCTGTTTTTT.

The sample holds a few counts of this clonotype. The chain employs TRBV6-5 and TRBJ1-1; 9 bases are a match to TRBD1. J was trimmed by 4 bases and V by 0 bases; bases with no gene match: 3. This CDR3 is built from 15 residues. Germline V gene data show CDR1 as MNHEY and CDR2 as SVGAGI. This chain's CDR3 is CASSYSGTGSTEAFF. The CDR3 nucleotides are TGTGCCAGCAGTTACTCGGGGACAGGGTCCACTGAAGCTTTCTTT.

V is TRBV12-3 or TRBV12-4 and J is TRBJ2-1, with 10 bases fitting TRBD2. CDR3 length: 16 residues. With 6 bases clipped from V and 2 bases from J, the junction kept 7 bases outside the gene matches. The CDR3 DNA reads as TGTGCCAGCAGGCAAGCGGGGGGGTTCCCCTACAATGAGCAGTTCTTC. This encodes CASRQAGGFPYNEQFF.

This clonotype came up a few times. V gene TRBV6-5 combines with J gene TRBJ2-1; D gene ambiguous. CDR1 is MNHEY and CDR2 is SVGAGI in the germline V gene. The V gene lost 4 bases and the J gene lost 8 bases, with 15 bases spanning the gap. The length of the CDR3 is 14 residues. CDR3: CASSSPRLTHEQFF. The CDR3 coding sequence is TGTGCCAGCAGTTCCCCCCGGTTAACGCATGAGCAGTTCTTC.

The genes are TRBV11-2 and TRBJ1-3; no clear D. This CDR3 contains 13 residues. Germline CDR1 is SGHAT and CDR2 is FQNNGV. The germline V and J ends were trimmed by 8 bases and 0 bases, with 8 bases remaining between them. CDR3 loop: CASRVGSGNTIYF. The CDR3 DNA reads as TGTGCCAGCCGGGTAGGCTCTGGAAACACCATATATTTT.

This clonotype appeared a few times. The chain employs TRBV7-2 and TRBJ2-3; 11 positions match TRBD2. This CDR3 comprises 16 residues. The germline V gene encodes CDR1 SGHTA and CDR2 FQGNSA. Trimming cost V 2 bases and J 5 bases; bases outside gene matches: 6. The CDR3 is CASSLLLAGGGDTQYF. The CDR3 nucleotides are TGTGCCAGCAGCTTATTGCTAGCGGGGGGAGGAGATACGCAGTATTTT.

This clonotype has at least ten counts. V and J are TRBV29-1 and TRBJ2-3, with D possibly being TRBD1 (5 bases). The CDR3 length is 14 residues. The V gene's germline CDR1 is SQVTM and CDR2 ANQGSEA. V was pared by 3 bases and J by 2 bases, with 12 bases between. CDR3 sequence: CSVDGALPTDTQYF. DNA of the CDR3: TGCAGCGTTGATGGGGCCCTACCCACAGATACGCAGTATTTT.

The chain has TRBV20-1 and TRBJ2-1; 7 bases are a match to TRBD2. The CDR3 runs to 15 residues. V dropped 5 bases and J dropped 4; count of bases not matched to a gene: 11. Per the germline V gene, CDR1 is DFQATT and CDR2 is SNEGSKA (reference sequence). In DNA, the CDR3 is TGCAGTGCTCCCGGAGGCGGGAGTCGGTACAATGAGCAGTTCTTC. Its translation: CSAPGGGSRYNEQFF.

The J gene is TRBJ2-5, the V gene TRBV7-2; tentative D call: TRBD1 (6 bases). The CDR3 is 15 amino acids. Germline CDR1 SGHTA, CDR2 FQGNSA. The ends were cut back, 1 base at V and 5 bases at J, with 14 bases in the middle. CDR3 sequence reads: CASSLGPSQGETQYF. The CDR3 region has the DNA TGTGCCAGCAGCTTAGGACCCTCCCAGGGGGAGACCCAGTACTTC.

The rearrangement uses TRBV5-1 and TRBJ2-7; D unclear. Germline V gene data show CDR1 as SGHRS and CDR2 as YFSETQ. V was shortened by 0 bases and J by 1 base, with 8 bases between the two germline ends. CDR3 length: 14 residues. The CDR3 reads CASSLAPSSYEQYF. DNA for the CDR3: TGCGCCAGCAGCTTGGCCCCGAGTTCCTACGAGCAGTACTTC.

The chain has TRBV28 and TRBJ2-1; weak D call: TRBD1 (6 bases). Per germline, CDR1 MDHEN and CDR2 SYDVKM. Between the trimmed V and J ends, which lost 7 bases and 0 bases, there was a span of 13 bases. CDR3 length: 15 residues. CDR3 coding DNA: TGTGCCAGCATTAAGGGGGATCGCTCCTACAATGAGCAGTTCTTC. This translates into CASIKGDRSYNEQFF.